This entry lists 2 T cell receptor beta chains sequenced from one sample in a study of OX40 agonist ivuxolimab in advanced cancers. Profiled with immunoSEQ multiplex PCR; TCRdb holds only in-frame clones, not every one. The sample holds 70,000 to 80,000 clones; roughly nine tenths are singletons and the top ten take approximately 0.8%. Source: CD4+ or CD8+ T cells sorted from blood, taken in a trial of the OX40 agonist ivuxolimab. These receptors all come from an adult with an advanced solid tumor such as melanoma, head and neck, liver or kidney cancer.

In this sample, this clone turned up once. V and J are TRBV28 and TRBJ1-5, with TRBD1 as a possible D gene (5 bases). The CDR3 is 15 residues long. V lost 6 bases and J 2 bases, leaving 14 bases between the germline ends. Germline V CDR1 and CDR2: MDHEN, SYDVKM. The chain's CDR3 is CASRWTPSGNQPQHF. CDR3 bases: TGTGCCAGCAGGTGGACACCATCAGGCAATCAGCCCCAGCATTTT.

This clone was seen a few times. This chain joins TRBV4-1 and TRBJ2-1; D remains unclear. CDR3 length: 13 amino acids. The V end lost 4 bases, the J end lost 8 bases, and 12 bases lay between the germline ends. From germline, CDR1 is MGHRA and CDR2 YSYEKL. The CDR3 DNA reads as TGCGCCAGCAGCCCCACCTCAGTCTATGAGCAGTTCTTC. This codes for CASSPTSVYEQFF.